The clone carrying this T cell receptor (beta chain) occurred a few times. Authors of the study amplified TCR beta CDR3 regions from RNA transcripts. A first-round RT-PCR of the TCR CDR3 used the HTBI primer set. TCRdb fed the multiplex PCR reads into MiXCR, producing one record per CDR3 protein. The sample contains about 380,000 distinct CDR3 sequences, roughly 12% of which appear only once. The V and J ends lost 2 bases and 5 bases respectively, with 13 bases between them. CDR1 and CDR2 from the germline V gene are MNHNS and SASEGT. The length of the CDR3 is 15 residues. The sample originates from a study of T cells in Graves' hyperthyroidism and ophthalmopathy. Subjects aged 18 to 65 presented with newly diagnosed hyperthyroidism of less than 2 months' duration.

The source is a man aged 25 to 40 with Graves' hyperthyroidism that later progressed to Graves' ophthalmopathy. The chain couples TRBV6-1 to TRBJ1-5; D is unresolved. The sample taken for sequencing was blood. The CDR3 DNA reads as TGTGCCAGCAGTGAAAACAGTGTCGGCCATCAGCCCCAGCATTTT. Protein: CASSENSVGHQPQHF.